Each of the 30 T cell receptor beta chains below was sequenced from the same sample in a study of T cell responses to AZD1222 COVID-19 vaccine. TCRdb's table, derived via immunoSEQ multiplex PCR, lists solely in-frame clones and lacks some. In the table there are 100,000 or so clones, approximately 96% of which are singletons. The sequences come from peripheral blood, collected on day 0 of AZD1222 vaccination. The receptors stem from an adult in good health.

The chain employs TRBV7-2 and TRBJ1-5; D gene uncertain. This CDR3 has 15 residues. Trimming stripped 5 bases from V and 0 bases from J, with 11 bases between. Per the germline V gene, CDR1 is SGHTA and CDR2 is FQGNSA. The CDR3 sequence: CASSPRLYSNQPQHF. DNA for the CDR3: TGTGCCAGCAGCCCGAGGCTCTATAGCAATCAGCCCCAGCATTTT.

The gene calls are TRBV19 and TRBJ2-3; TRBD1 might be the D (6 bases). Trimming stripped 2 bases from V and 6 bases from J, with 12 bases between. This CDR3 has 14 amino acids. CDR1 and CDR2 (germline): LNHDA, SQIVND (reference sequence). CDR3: CASSIRGLGDTQYF. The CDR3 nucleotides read TGTGCCAGTAGTATAAGGGGGTTGGGGGATACGCAGTATTTT.

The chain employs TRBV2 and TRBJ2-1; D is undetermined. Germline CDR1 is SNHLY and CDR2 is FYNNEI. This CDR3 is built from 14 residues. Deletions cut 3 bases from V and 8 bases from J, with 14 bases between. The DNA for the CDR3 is TGTGCCAGCAGTGAGATACGAGATTTCTATGAGCAGTTCTTC. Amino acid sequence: CASSEIRDFYEQFF.

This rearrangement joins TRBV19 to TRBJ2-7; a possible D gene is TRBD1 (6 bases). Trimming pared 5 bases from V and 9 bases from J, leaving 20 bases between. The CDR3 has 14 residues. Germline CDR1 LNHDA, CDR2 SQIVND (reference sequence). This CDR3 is CASSPRTETWRQYF. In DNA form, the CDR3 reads TGTGCCAGTAGTCCCCGGACAGAAACTTGGAGGCAGTACTTC.

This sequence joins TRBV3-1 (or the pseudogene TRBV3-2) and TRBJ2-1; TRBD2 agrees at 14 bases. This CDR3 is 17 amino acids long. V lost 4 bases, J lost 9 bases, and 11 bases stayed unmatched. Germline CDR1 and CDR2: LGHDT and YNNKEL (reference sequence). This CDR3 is CASSPGTSGSGLGEQFF. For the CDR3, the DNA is TGTGCCAGCAGCCCTGGGACTAGCGGGAGCGGCCTCGGTGAGCAGTTCTTC.

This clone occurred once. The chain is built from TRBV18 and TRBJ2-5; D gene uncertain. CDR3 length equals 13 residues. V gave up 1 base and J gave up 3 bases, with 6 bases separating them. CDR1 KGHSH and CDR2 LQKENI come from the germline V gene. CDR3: CASSPQQEETQYF. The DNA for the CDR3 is TGTGCCAGCTCACCACAACAAGAAGAGACCCAGTACTTC. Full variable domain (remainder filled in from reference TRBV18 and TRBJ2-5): NAGVMQNPRHLVRRRGQEARLRCSPMKGHSHVYWYRQLPEEGLKFMVYLQKENIIDESGMPKERFSAEFPKEGPSILRIQQVVRGDSAAYFCASSPQQEETQYFGPGTRLLVL.

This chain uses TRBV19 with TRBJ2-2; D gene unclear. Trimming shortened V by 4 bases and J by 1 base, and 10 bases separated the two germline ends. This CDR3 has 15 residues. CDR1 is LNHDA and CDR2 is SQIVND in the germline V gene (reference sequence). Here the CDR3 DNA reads TGTGCCAGTAGTACCCAAGGGCGGAACACCGGGGAGCTGTTTTTT. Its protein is CASSTQGRNTGELFF.

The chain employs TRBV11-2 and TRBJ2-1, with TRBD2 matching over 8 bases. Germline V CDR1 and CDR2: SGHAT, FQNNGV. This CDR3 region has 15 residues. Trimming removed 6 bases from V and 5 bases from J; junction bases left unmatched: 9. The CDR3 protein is CASSFSGTFNNEQFF. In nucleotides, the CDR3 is TGTGCCAGCAGTTTTAGCGGGACCTTTAACAATGAGCAGTTCTTC.

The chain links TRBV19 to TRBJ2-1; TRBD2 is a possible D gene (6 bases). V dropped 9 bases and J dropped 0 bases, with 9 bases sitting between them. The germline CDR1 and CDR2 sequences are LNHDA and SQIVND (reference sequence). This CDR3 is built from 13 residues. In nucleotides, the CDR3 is TGTGCCAGCGGGAGTAGCTCCTACAATGAGCAGTTCTTC. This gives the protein CASGSSSYNEQFF. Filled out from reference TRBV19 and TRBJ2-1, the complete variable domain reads DGGITQSPKYLFRKEGQNVTLSCEQNLNHDAMYWYRQDPGQGLRLIYYSQIVNDFQKGDIAEGYSVSREKKESFPLTVTSAQKNPTAFYLCASGSSSYNEQFFGPGTRLTVL.

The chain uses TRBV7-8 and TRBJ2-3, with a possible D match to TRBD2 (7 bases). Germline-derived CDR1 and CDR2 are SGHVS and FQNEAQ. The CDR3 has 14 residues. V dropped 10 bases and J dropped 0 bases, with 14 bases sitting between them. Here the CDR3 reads CATSRGPSTDTQYF. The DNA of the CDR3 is TGTGCCACCTCGCGGGGGCCCAGCACAGATACGCAGTATTTT. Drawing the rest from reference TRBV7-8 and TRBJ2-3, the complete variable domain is GAGVSQSPRYKVAKRGQDVALRCDPISGHVSLFWYQQALGQGPEFLTYFQNEAQLDKSGLPSDRFFAERPEGSVSTLKIQRTQQEDSAVYLCATSRGPSTDTQYFGPGTRLTVL.

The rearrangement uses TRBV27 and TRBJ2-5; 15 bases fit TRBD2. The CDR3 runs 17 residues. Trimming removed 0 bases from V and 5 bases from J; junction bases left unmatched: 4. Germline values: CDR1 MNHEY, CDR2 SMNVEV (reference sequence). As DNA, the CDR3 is TGTGCCAGCAGTTTATCGGGACTAGCGGGAGGTAGGGAGACCCAGTACTTC. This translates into CASSLSGLAGGRETQYF.

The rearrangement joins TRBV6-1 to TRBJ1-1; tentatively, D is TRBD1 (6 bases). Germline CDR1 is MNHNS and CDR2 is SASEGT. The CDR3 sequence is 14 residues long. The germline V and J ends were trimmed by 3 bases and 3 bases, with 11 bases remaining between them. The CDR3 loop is CASSDLDRYTEAFF. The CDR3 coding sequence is TGTGCCAGCAGTGACCTTGACAGGTACACTGAAGCTTTCTTT.

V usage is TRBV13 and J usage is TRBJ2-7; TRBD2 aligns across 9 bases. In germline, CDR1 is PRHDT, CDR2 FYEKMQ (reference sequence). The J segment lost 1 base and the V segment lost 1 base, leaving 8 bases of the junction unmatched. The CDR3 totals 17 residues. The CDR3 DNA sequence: TGTGCCAGCAGCTTAGAAGGAAGCGGGGGGACATCCTACGAGCAGTACTTC. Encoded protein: CASSLEGSGGTSYEQYF.

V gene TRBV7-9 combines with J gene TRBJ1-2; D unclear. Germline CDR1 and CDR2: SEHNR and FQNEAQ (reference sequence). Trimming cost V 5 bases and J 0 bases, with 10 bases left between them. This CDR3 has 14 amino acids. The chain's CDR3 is CASSLKGTNYGYTF. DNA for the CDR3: TGTGCCAGCAGCCTTAAAGGAACTAACTATGGCTACACCTTC.

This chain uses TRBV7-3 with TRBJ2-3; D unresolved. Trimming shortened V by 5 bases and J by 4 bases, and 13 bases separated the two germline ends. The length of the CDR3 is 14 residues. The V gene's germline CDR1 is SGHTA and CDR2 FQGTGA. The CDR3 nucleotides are TGTGCCAGCAGCACGACACTCGGATCAGATACGCAGTATTTT. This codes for CASSTTLGSDTQYF.

CDR3 amino acids: CASSLGGQVRNTIYF. As DNA, the CDR3 is TGTGCCAGCAGTTTAGGGGGACAGGTTCGGAACACCATATATTTT. This chain uses TRBV28 with TRBJ1-3, with TRBD1 identical over 8 bases. There are 15 residues in the CDR3. Trimming cost V 2 bases and J 7 bases; bases outside gene matches: 7. Per the germline V gene, CDR1 is MDHEN and CDR2 is SYDVKM.

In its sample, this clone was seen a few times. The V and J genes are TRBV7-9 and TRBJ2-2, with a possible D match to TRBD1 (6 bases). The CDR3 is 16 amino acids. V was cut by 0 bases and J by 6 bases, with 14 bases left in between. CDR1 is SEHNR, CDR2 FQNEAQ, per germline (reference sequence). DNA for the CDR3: TGTGCCAGCAGCTTAGCGAGGGTACAGGGACCCGGGGAGCTGTTTTTT. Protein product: CASSLARVQGPGELFF.

The CDR3 DNA follows: TGTGCCAGCAGTTCCGGACAGGGGGTAATTGGCTACACCTTC. It translates to CASSSGQGVIGYTF. The V call is TRBV28, the J call TRBJ1-2, with 10 bases that match TRBD1. Germline lookup yields CDR1 MDHEN and CDR2 SYDVKM. V lost 4 bases to trimming and J lost 7 bases; unmatched junction nucleotides: 6. The CDR3 covers 14 residues.

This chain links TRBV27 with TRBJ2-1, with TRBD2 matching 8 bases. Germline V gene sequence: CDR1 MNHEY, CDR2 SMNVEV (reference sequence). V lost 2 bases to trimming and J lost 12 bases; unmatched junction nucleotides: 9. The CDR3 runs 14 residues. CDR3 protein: CASSLRGAGGTQFF. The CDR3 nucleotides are TGTGCCAGCAGTTTAAGGGGTGCGGGAGGAACGCAGTTCTTC.

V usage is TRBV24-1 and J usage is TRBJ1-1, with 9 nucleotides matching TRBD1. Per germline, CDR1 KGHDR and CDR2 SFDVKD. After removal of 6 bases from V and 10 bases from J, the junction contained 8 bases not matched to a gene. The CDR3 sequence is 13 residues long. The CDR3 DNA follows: TGTGCCACCAGTCCCGGACAGGGGCGGGGAGCTTTCTTT. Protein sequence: CATSPGQGRGAFF.

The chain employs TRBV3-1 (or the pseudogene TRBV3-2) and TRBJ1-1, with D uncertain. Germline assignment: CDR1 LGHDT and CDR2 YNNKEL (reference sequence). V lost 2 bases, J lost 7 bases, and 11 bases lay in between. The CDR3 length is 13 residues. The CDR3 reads CASSQTSGGEAFF. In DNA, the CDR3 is TGTGCCAGCAGCCAAACGAGTGGAGGTGAAGCTTTCTTT.

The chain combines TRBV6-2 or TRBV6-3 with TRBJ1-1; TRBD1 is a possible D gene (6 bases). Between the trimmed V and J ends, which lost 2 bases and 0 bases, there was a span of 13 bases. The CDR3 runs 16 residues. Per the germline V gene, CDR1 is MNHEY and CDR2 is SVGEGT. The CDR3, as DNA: TGTGCCAGCAGTTACCCCCGGGACAAACTGAACACTGAAGCTTTCTTT. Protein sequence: CASSYPRDKLNTEAFF.

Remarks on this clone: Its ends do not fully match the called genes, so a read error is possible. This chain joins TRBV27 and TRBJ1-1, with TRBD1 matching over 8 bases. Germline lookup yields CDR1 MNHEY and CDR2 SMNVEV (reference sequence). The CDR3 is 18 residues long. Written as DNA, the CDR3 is TGTGCCAACAGTTTATCGGCCCGGGACAGGAGAGGGGACACTGAAGCTTTCTTT. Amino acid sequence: CANSLSARDRRGDTEAFF.

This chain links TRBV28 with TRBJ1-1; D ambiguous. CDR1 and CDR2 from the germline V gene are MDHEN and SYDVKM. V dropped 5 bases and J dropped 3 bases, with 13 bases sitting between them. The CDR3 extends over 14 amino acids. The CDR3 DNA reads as TGTGCCAGCAGTCCTCTTGACTACTACACTGAAGCTTTCTTT. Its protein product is CASSPLDYYTEAFF.

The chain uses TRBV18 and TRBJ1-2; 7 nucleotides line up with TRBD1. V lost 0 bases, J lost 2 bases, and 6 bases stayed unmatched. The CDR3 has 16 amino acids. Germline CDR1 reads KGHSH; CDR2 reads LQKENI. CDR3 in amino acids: CASSPPHLGGNYGYTF. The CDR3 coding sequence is TGTGCCAGCTCACCACCCCATCTAGGGGGCAACTATGGCTACACCTTC.

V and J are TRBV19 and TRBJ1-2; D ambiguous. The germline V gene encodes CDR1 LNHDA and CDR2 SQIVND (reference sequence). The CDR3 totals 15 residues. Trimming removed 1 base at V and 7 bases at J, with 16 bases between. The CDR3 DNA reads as TGTGCCAGTAGTATAGCATGGCCACCTTCGGGTGGCTACACCTTC. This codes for CASSIAWPPSGGYTF.

The CDR3 DNA sequence: TGTGCCAGCAGTTGGGGCGGAGACACTGAAGCTTTCTTT. Translation gives CASSWGGDTEAFF. J is TRBJ1-1 and V is TRBV25-1; perhaps TRBD1 as D (5 bases). CDR1 is MGHDK, CDR2 SYGVNS, per germline. Deletions cut 5 bases from V and 3 bases from J, with 10 bases between. The CDR3 spans 13 residues.

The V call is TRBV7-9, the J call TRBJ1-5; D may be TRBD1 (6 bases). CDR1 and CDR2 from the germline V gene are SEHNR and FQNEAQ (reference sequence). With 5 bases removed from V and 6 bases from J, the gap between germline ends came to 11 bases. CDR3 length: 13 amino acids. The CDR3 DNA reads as TGTGCCAGCAGCCAGGGGACGTCTCAGCCCCAGCATTTT. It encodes CASSQGTSQPQHF.

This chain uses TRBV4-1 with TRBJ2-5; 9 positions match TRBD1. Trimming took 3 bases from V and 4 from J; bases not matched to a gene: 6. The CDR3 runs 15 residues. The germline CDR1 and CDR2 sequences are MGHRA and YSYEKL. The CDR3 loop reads CASSHMDRGPETQYF. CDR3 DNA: TGCGCCAGCAGCCACATGGACAGGGGCCCAGAGACCCAGTACTTC.

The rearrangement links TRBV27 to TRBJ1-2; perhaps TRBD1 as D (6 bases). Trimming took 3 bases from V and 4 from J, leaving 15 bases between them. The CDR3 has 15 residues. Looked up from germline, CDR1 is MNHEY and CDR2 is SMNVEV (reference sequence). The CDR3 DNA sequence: TGTGCCAGCAGTTTTACAGGGTATCGGAGCTATGGCTACACCTTC. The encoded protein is CASSFTGYRSYGYTF.